Sequencing of this T cell receptor beta chain was carried out in a study of radiation and T cells in renal cell carcinoma. The study's findings and limits: Baseline intratumoral clonotype presence is unknown without pretreatment biopsies.

Time point in this sample: blood 4 weeks post-SBRT, at nephrectomy. Treatment specified: 15 Gy SBRT to primary tumor, nephrectomy 4 weeks later. Blood was sampled at baseline, 2 weeks and 4 weeks after SBRT. Clear cell pathology was present in this patient's renal cell carcinoma. Clones were read by immunoSEQ multiplex PCR, and TCRdb kept only the in-frame ones, dropping some. Among under 100,000 clones, 75% to 85% were seen once, and the ten largest hold approximately 7.7%. Comments on this clone: Its antigen remains unidentified.

CDR3 length: 11 residues. Germline loops: CDR1 SQVTM, CDR2 ANQGSEA. Trimming shortened V by 3 bases and J by 7 bases, and 9 bases separated the two germline ends. The sequencing used blood, collected from a patient whose treatment included radiotherapy and nephrectomy. The rearrangement joins TRBV29-1 to TRBJ1-2; D possibly corresponds to TRBD1 (5 bases). The clonotype comes from a man aged 55 to 70 with renal cell carcinoma. Written as DNA, the CDR3 is TGCAGCGTTGAGGATCAGGGTGGCTACACCTTC. This codes for CSVEDQGGYTF.